Each of the 9 T cell receptor beta chains below was sequenced from the same sample in a study of long-term antiretroviral therapy in people with HIV. Investigators performed immunoSEQ version v3.0 at survey level. Assay used: immunoSEQ multiplex PCR; TCRdb lists only in-frame clones, some missing. The sample lists 15,000 to 20,000 clones; about 81% were seen once. Sequencing used unsorted PBMCs, obtained 0.3 years before starting antiretroviral therapy. These receptor sequences come from a man aged 45-65 years with HIV.

The chain couples TRBV19 to TRBJ2-3; the match to TRBD2 covers 8 bases. There are 14 residues in the CDR3. Germline loops: CDR1 LNHDA, CDR2 SQIVND (reference sequence). Losses at the gene ends were 6 bases for V and 1 base for J; bases not matched to a gene: 3. The CDR3 here is CASRNGGGTDTQYF. DNA for the CDR3: TGTGCCAGTAGAAACGGGGGGGGCACAGATACGCAGTATTTT.

This sequence joins TRBV7-9 and TRBJ2-5; 7 nucleotides align to TRBD2. The germline gives CDR1 SEHNR, CDR2 FQNEAQ (reference sequence). V was pared by 1 base and J by 7 bases, with 0 bases of the junction left unmatched. The CDR3 contains 12 residues. DNA of the CDR3: TGTGCCAGCAGCTTAGGGGGGGGGACCCAGTACTTC. It yields the protein CASSLGGGTQYF.

The chain employs TRBV6-4 and TRBJ2-1; perhaps D is TRBD1 or TRBD2 (5 bases each). The V and J ends lost 6 bases and 0 bases respectively, with 12 bases between them. Germline V gene lookup returns CDR1 MRHNA and CDR2 SNTAGT. This CDR3 is built from 15 residues. CDR3 DNA: TGTGCCAGCAGCGACCGGGACCGCTCCTACAATGAGCAGTTCTTC. Protein product: CASSDRDRSYNEQFF.

This chain's CDR3 is CGSGRETQYF. The DNA for the CDR3 is TGTGGCTCAGGGCGAGAGACCCAGTACTTC. The gene calls are TRBV6-6 and TRBJ2-5, with TRBD1 as a possible D gene (5 bases). The CDR3 totals 10 residues. In germline, CDR1 is MNHNY, CDR2 SVGAGI (reference sequence).

The genes are TRBV18 and TRBJ2-3; D gene unclear. The germline V gene has CDR1 KGHSH and CDR2 LQKENI. The V and J ends lost 2 bases and 4 bases respectively, with 4 bases between them. The CDR3 covers 12 residues. CDR3 nucleotides: TGTGCCAGCTCACCAAACCCAGATACGCAGTATTTT. Protein sequence: CASSPNPDTQYF. Full variable domain (remainder filled in from reference TRBV18 and TRBJ2-3): NAGVMQNPRHLVRRRGQEARLRCSPMKGHSHVYWYRQLPEEGLKFMVYLQKENIIDESGMPKERFSAEFPKEGPSILRIQQVVRGDSAAYFCASSPNPDTQYFGPGTRLTVL.

The rearrangement uses TRBV7-3 and TRBJ2-6; D may be TRBD2 (7 bases). Looked up from germline, CDR1 is SGHTA and CDR2 is FQGTGA. The V and J ends lost 3 bases and 3 bases respectively, with 15 bases between them. CDR3 length equals 17 residues. The CDR3 loop is CASSFRGASFGANVLTF. DNA of the CDR3: TGTGCCAGCAGCTTCCGGGGGGCGTCTTTTGGGGCCAACGTCCTGACTTTC. Variable domain in full (rest from reference TRBV7-3 and TRBJ2-6): GAGVSQTPSNKVTEKGKYVELRCDPISGHTALYWYRQSLGQGPEFLIYFQGTGAADDSGLPNDRFFAVRPEGSVSTLKIQRTERGDSAVYLCASSFRGASFGANVLTFGAGSRLTVL.

On this clone itself: Germline is not matched at one junction end, which may reflect a read error. CDR3 protein: CASSLVTPAQQYF. The CDR3 region has the DNA TGTGCCAGCAGTTTAGTAACGCCCGCCCAGCAGTACTTC. The chain recombines TRBV7-9 with TRBJ2-7; no reliable D call. The CDR3 contains 13 residues. Germline CDR1 reads SEHNR; CDR2 reads FQNEAQ (reference sequence).

J is TRBJ2-1 and V is TRBV6-4, with D hard to call. V was trimmed by 4 bases and J by 9 bases, leaving 13 bases between them. CDR1 and CDR2 from the germline V gene are MRHNA and SNTAGT. The CDR3 is 13 amino acids. CDR3 in DNA: TGTGCCAGCAGTGCCTCAGAGCCCAGTGAGCAGTTCTTC. Amino acid sequence: CASSASEPSEQFF.

This chain links TRBV29-1 with TRBJ1-6; the D is unclear. Trimming pared 5 bases from V and 0 bases from J, leaving 5 bases between. The CDR3 contains 13 residues. CDR1 is SQVTM, CDR2 ANQGSEA, per germline. CDR3 sequence: CSVLSSYNSPLHF. DNA of the CDR3: TGCAGCGTTCTGAGCTCCTATAATTCACCCCTCCACTTT.